One TCR beta chain is described in this entry. Its antigen remains unidentified. Nothing much larger sits one base from this clone, and base qualities are not available. The source of the sample is a study of cytomegalovirus exposure and HLA in healthy donors (dated by TCRdb to about 2017). As for the study more broadly: In an earlier analysis of roughly 500 of the donors, approximately 300 Gb of sequence data and 90 million to 120 million unique TCR beta sequences from roughly 180 million T cells were reported. In a later analysis, previously published TCR beta repertoires from more than 500 donors were re-analyzed and high-resolution HLA genotyping was added so that TCR occurrence patterns could be studied. Roughly 300 gigabases of sequencing data and roughly 80 million unique TCR sequences made up an early release that covered under 750 HLA-typed donors. HLA typing included class I and class II loci at four-digit resolution. Roughly 5 DR-DQ haplotypes were treated as single units for association and clustering because of strong linkage in the cohort. Besides the first cohort of approximately 710 subjects, a separate validation cohort made up of 120 different subjects was used. Of the roughly 410 genotyped donors, less than 85% were placed in the genetic ancestry cluster associated with self-reported Caucasian donors. Among a few hundred genotyped donors of the cohort, an average of about 240,000 unique TCR beta nucleotide sequences were sequenced per donor, roughly 18% of them non-productive. Donor age, sex, ethnicity and CMV serostatus were compiled alongside the repertoire data. The number of donors typed differed by locus, with roughly 629-640 for A, B, C, DRB1 and DQB1, approximately 500 for DQA1, some 570 for DPA1, and some 450 for DPB1. The later analysis used no new phenotypic data to find candidate immune exposures, relying instead on TCR beta sequences and their occurrence across donors. Genome-wide SNP genotypes for about three fifths of the roughly 670 donors were used in a later genetic analysis, which treated that subset as a discovery cohort. All discovery cohort repertoires had been generated on a single sequencing platform. The T cell repertoires of several hundred subjects were profiled by immunosequencing and related to cytomegalovirus serostatus. To predict cytomegalovirus infection status, the study combined high-throughput TCR immunosequencing, statistical association of individual TCRs with disease status, and machine learning. The study aimed to test whether cataloging public T cell receptors could reveal signatures of past pathogen exposure. An earlier analysis of 500 to 750 of the donors applied high-throughput TCR beta sequencing to assess whether each TCR beta V gene segment acted as functional or pseudogenic. Overall study results and their limits: Because some donors lacked HLA typing at each locus, the association tests relied only on the typed subset. A further reported finding was that TCR beta sequences accurately predicted the HLA-A and HLA-B alleles for most subjects in the first cohort. A total of 150 to 200 TCR beta chains were listed by the study as associated with cytomegalovirus. An earlier analysis of approximately 500 of the donors showed that most TCR beta V segments appeared in productive rearrangements either about 87% or about 30% of the time, which broadly matched IMGT annotations. In a later analysis, HLA-associated TCR beta chains showed more clonal expansion and lower generation probabilities than non-associated chains that were equally common. Most TCR sequences were observed very rarely across donors, whereas some public TCRs were present in many individuals. In a later genetic analysis, a missense DCLRE1C variant was associated with V-gene and J-gene trimming of TCR beta chains, and the association was replicated in an independent cohort. The authors suggested that the approach could potentially be generalized to other disease states and immunological phenotypes. Only TCR beta chains were sequenced in this cohort, and the absence of alpha or paired-chain data limited detectable features. A cluster of highly shared sequence variants was judged likely to be a technical artifact of the sequencing pipeline. Cytomegalovirus status was reported to be diagnosed by the classifier with high specificity and sensitivity in both the original and validation cohorts. In vitro tests confirmed that three of the cytomegalovirus-associated TCR beta chains recognize cytomegalovirus antigens. When HLA alleles, especially DR and DQ, strongly co-occurred, TCR associations were difficult to assign to individual alleles. According to a later analysis, most CMV-associated TCR beta chains appeared to be HLA-restricted, and the HLA associations seemed to be driven largely by CMV exposure. CMV serostatus was the only immune exposure information available for the cohort. About 17 rarely observed V segments, including chromosome 9 orphons, were excluded from the earlier analysis of several hundred of the donors because counts were too low. Several of the top co-occurrence clusters appeared to be linked to parvovirus B19, influenza, CMV and Epstein-Barr virus, according to a later analysis. In a later analysis, TCR association rates were found to vary across HLA loci, with the most associated TCRs seen for DRB1 alleles and the fewest for HLA-C alleles. Correlated functional status among segregating V segments might be attributable to linkage disequilibrium, but an unknown experimental factor could not be ruled out. Presence/absence analyses assumed roughly uniform sequencing depth across donors, an assumption that may not hold. Compared with the roughly 710-donor mean, donors in an Asian-associated ancestry cluster had fewer N-insertions in productive TCRs, according to a later genetic analysis. In a later analysis, about 17,000 TCR beta sequences were associated with specific HLA alleles at a false discovery rate of 0.05.

The cohort consisted of more than 650 healthy bone marrow donors. All cohort members were sampled while nominally healthy, although unrecorded immune exposures were likely present. The donor was CMV seronegative and belonged to the group of 350 to 400 seronegative cohort members. Every donor gave a peripheral blood sample, and the peripheral blood mononuclear cells from that sample were used for TCR beta sequencing. Genomic DNA was extracted from the blood cell samples with the Qiagen DNeasy Blood Extraction Kit. Receptor amplification or capture employed the immunoSEQ multiplex PCR assay. The multiplex PCR relied on a mix of 60 forward primers for TCR Vbeta segments and 13 reverse primers for TCR Jbeta segments. The CDR3 region of rearranged TCR beta genes was amplified from genomic DNA by a multiplex PCR assay. On the Illumina HiSeq System, the amplified TCR beta libraries were sequenced as 87-base-pair reads. The paper's processing steps were these. A later analysis tallied some 79 million unique TCR beta chains across the 650 to 750 repertoires, and 10 million to 11 million of those chains were shared by two or more donors. A nearest-neighbor algorithm error-corrected the raw reads and collapsed the reads into unique sequences, merging closely related sequences to remove PCR and sequencing errors. CDR3 sequences were aligned to IMGT reference sequences to assign V, D and J gene segments. For a sequence to be retained, a match of at least six nucleotides to both a V gene segment and a J gene segment was required. A rearrangement was called productive if the CDR3 had no stop codons and remained in frame with V and J, and every other rearrangement was called non-productive. Following IMGT convention, CDR3 was defined as the stretch from the second conserved V-encoded cysteine to the conserved J-encoded phenylalanine. The earlier analysis of about 570 of the donors excluded any sequence lacking an unambiguous match to a single V gene segment. An earlier analysis of fewer than 650 of the donors classified V segments as functional when productive rearrangements were above 56.7% and as segregating when the standard deviation between donors was above 5%. A statistical classification framework was developed to diagnose cytomegalovirus status using the catalog of TCR beta chain sequences. In a later analysis, TCR nucleotide sequences were compared against IMGT/GENE-DB human TR gene sequences so that V and J genes could be assigned. A later analysis assigned CDR3 sequences and most-parsimonious VDJ recombination scenarios with the TCRdist pipeline. A later analysis defined each TCR beta chain by its CDR3 amino acid sequence plus V-gene family, and excluded reads lacking a unique V-gene family. In a later analysis, 450 to 600 highly shared, low-generation-probability nucleotide sequences were removed to address suspected cross-contamination and a sequencing artifact. For each public chain, a later analysis derived a clonal expansion index from normalized ranks of inferred template counts within each repertoire. Generation probabilities in a later analysis came from a VDJ recombination model fitted to out-of-frame rearrangements, and those results were checked against IGoR. A later analysis scored TCR-TCR, TCR-HLA and TCR-CMV co-occurrence with hypergeometric tests, applying a repertoire-size bias correction to TCR pairs. False discovery rates were estimated in a later analysis by permuting HLA or CMV assignments 20 times. A later analysis grouped co-occurring TCRs with DBSCAN, adding TCRdist sequence similarity when clustering within HLA-allele-positive subsets. Repertoires with fewer than 30,000 or more than 120,000 public chains were left out of co-occurrence clustering, as were about 5 repertoires with anomalous nucleotide sharing. What TCRdb holds here is the immuneACCESS table cut down to in-frame rearrangements. Part of the clones is not present; checked against another copy, under half of the missing clones reflect an unresolved V gene, and the others are unexplained. V and J calls and clone size are given by that table; D and trimming were obtained from the DNA. Across this sample there are 200,000 to 250,000 clones, with around 80% seen only once. The biggest ten clones account for around 4% of the sample.

The receptor's source is a male donor in good health and CMV-seronegative. The sequencing sample was made of PBMCs.

The nucleotide sequence is given as TGTGCCATCAGTGAAGATAGGGCAGGGGGCTCCTACGAGCAGTACTTC. This sequence encodes CAISEDRAGGSYEQYF. Rearrangement joined TRBV10-3 to TRBJ2-5; the junction holds 7 bases that match TRBD1. The J call may not be correct, given that the DNA end is closer to TRBJ2-7. For CDR1 and CDR2, the germline V gene lists ENHRY and SYGVKD. The CDR3 spans 16 residues, from the cysteine through the phenylalanine. Only the CDR3 region is kept as DNA, spanning 48 bases read in frame from base 1.